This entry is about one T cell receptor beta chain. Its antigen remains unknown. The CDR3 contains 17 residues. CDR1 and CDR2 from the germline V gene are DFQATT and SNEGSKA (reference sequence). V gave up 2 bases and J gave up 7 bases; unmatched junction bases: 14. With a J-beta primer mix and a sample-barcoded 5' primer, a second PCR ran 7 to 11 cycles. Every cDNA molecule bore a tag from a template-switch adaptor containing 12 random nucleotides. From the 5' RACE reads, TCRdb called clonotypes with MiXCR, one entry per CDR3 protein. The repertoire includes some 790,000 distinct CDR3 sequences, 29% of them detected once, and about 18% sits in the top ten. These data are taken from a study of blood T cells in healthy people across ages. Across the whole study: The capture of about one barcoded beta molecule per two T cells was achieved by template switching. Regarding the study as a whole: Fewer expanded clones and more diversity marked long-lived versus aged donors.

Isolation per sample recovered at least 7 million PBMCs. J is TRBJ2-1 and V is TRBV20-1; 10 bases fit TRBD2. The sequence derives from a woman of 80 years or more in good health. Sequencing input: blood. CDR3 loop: CSARLRPAGGRVNEQFF. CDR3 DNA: TGCAGTGCTAGACTCCGCCCAGCGGGAGGGAGAGTGAATGAGCAGTTCTTC.